This T cell receptor (beta chain) was profiled in a study of blood T cell repertoires in COVID-19. Across the whole study: Some COVID-19 samples were acute and others convalescent; all came from the United States, Italy and Spain.

The CDR3 has 12 amino acids. Deletions cut 8 bases from V and 8 bases from J, with 15 bases between. Measured with immunoSEQ multiplex PCR; TCRdb has only the in-frame clones, and not every one. The repertoire holds 150,000 or so clones, with 75% to 85% as singletons. The rearrangement uses TRBV12-3 or TRBV12-4 and TRBJ1-2; D gene unclear. The sequence derives from a woman aged 70-85 years with COVID-19, enrolled during active disease. Sequenced material: peripheral blood. The CDR3 reads CASLRGQRGYTF. The CDR3 DNA follows: TGTGCCAGCCTCCGCGGTCAGCGGGGCTACACCTTC.